Each of the 10 T cell receptor beta chains below was sequenced from the same sample in a study of beta chain features in type 1 diabetes. The entirety of the isolated RNA underwent reverse transcription, so expressed TCRB transcripts were sequenced. Only in-frame clones appear in the TCRdb table, and some are missing; sequencing was by immunoSEQ multiplex PCR. Among 600,000 or so clones listed, approximately 13% were seen once. Whole-study results and caveats: Among patients with Type 1 diabetes, TCRB CDR3s were moderately but significantly shorter in every one of the four CD4+ subsets.

Their antigens remain unidentified. The sample comprised naive CD4+ T cells from blood. The receptors were sampled from a man under 40 with type 1 diabetes.

The chain combines TRBV19 with TRBJ2-1; possibly TRBD1 or TRBD2 for D (6 bases each). The germline V gene encodes CDR1 LNHDA and CDR2 SQIVND (reference sequence). V was pared by 5 bases and J by 2 bases, with 19 bases between. The CDR3 contains 17 residues. CDR3 residues: CASSHRDLRATYNEQFF. CDR3 DNA sequence: TGTGCCAGTAGTCACAGGGACTTAAGGGCTACCTACAATGAGCAGTTCTTC.

The CDR3 DNA follows: TGTGCCAGCAGTGATTTGCCACTCGCAGGAGAGCAGTACTTC. Encoded protein: CASSDLPLAGEQYF. The chain is built from TRBV2 and TRBJ2-7; D call uncertain. Germline V gene lookup returns CDR1 SNHLY and CDR2 FYNNEI. The V and J ends lost 3 bases and 7 bases respectively, with 16 bases between them. This CDR3 spans 14 amino acids. Drawing the rest from reference TRBV2 and TRBJ2-7, the complete variable domain is EPEVTQTPSHQVTQMGQEVILRCVPISNHLYFYWYRQILGQKVEFLVSFYNNEISEKSEIFDDQFSVERPDGSNFTLKIRSTKLEDSAMYFCASSDLPLAGEQYFGPGTRLTVT.

The V and J genes are TRBV5-1 and TRBJ1-5; weak D call: TRBD1 (6 bases). CDR1 is SGHRS, CDR2 YFSETQ, per germline. Trimming cost V 0 bases and J 6 bases, with 10 bases left between them. The CDR3 has 14 residues. CDR3 amino acids: CASSLEGDRQPQHF. The CDR3 DNA reads TGCGCCAGCAGCTTGGAGGGGGATCGTCAGCCCCAGCATTTT.

About this clone: Other DNA variants within this sample encode the same CDR3. The genes are TRBV4-3 and TRBJ1-2, with TRBD1 matching 7 bases. The CDR3 sequence is 13 residues long. After removal of 1 base from V and 4 bases from J, the junction contained 0 bases not matched to a gene. Germline V CDR1 and CDR2: LGHNA, YSLEER. CDR3 sequence: CASSQGQGYGYTF. CDR3 DNA: TGCGCCAGCAGCCAAGGACAGGGCTATGGCTACACCTTC.

Of note for this clone: Other DNA sequences in this specimen translate into the identical CDR3. V is TRBV5-6 and J is TRBJ1-2; 7 bases align to TRBD1. The CDR3 has 14 amino acids. CDR1 and CDR2 (germline): SGHDT, YYEEEE. The V gene end was trimmed by 0 bases and the J gene end by 4 bases; junction bases not matched to a gene: 3. In DNA form, the CDR3 reads TGTGCCAGCAGCTTGGGACAGGGCACCTATGGCTACACCTTC. Protein: CASSLGQGTYGYTF.

The CDR3: CASSVSVQPSVGANVLTF. The CDR3 DNA sequence: TGTGCCAGCAGCGTATCTGTCCAACCCTCTGTGGGGGCCAACGTCCTGACTTTC. This rearrangement joins TRBV9 to TRBJ2-6; unclear D gene. This CDR3 has 18 amino acids. Germline lookup yields CDR1 SGDLS and CDR2 YYNGEE. Trimming removed 1 base at V and 4 bases at J, with 18 bases between.

The rearrangement links TRBV28 to TRBJ2-7; D remains ambiguous. V was trimmed by 1 base and J by 2 bases, leaving 6 bases between them. Germline V gene sequence: CDR1 MDHEN, CDR2 SYDVKM. The CDR3 consists of 13 residues. The CDR3 nucleotides are TGTGCCAGCAGTTTATCCCCGACCTACGAGCAGTACTTC. Translated, it gives CASSLSPTYEQYF.

In this sample, this clone turned up a few times. CDR3 DNA: TGTGCCAGCGGCGTGGACGCGAATCAGCCCCAGCATTTT. It codes for CASGVDANQPQHF. This sequence joins TRBV7-9 and TRBJ1-5; D gene unclear. The ends were cut back, 8 bases at V and 4 bases at J, with 12 bases in the middle. This CDR3 is built from 13 residues. Germline V gene sequence: CDR1 SEHNR, CDR2 FQNEAQ (reference sequence).

This clone was seen only a few times. The gene calls are TRBV6-5 and TRBJ1-6; D is uncertain. The CDR3 is 11 residues long. The germline CDR1 and CDR2 sequences are MNHEY and SVGAGI. The ends were cut back, 2 bases at V and 10 bases at J, with 3 bases in the middle. In nucleotides, the CDR3 is TGTGCCAGCAGTTACCTCTCACCCCTCCACTTT. Its translation is CASSYLSPLHF.

This clone occurred a few times. The genes are TRBV11-2 and TRBJ2-1, with D uncertain. Germline CDR1 and CDR2: SGHAT and FQNNGV. CDR3 size: 13 residues. Trimming stripped 0 bases from V and 5 bases from J, with 5 bases between. CDR3 in DNA: TGTGCCAGCAGCTTAGACGAAAACAATGAGCAGTTCTTC. Encoded protein: CASSLDENNEQFF. The entire variable domain, with the rest obtained from reference TRBV11-2 and TRBJ2-1, is as follows: EAGVAQSPRYKIIEKRQSVAFWCNPISGHATLYWYQQILGQGPKLLIQFQNNGVVDDSQLPKDRFSAERLKGVDSTLKIQPAKLEDSAVYLCASSLDENNEQFFGPGTRLTVL.